This T cell receptor (beta chain) was profiled in a study of T-cell memory formation after mild COVID-19. The wider study: The two donors had largely donor-specific TCR clusters.

The study's findings and limits: Among contracting clones, CD4+ were mainly CM/EM and CD8+ enriched in EMRA. While clones contracting from day 15 to 85 were balanced between CD4 and CD8, later expanders leaned CD4+. Still unconfirmed is whether the second-wave clones peaking on day 37 recognized SARS-CoV-2.

TCRdb analysed the 5' RACE reads with MiXCR anew, one entry per CDR3 protein. The sample has roughly 100,000 distinct CDR3 sequences; about 17% are singletons. Worth noting for this clonotype: Its antigen is still unknown. The junction departs from the called germline gene at one end, perhaps through a read error.

CDR1 is SEHNR and CDR2 is FQNEAQ in the germline V gene (reference sequence). CDR3 length equals 14 residues. Sequencing used PBMCs or a T cell subset sorted from them (not recorded which). The rearrangement uses TRBV7-9 and TRBJ2-7, with 13 bases identical to TRBD2. The clonotype originates from an adult woman who had mild COVID-19 (a few samples of this study predate the infection). Cell type and time point are not known. In DNA, the CDR3 is TGTGACAGCACGACTAGCGGGAGGTTGGACGAGCAGTACTTC. It specifies CDSTTSGRLDEQYF. Filled out from reference TRBV7-9 and TRBJ2-7, the complete variable domain reads DTGVSQNPRHKITKRGQNVTFRCDPISEHNRLYWYRQTLGQGPEFLTYFQNEAQLEKSRLLSDRFSAERPKGSFSTLEIQRTEQGDSAMYLCDSTTSGRLDEQYFGPGTRLTVT.